The 24 T cell receptor beta chains reported below all come from one sample, sequenced in a study of T cell responses to AZD1222 COVID-19 vaccine. Measured with immunoSEQ multiplex PCR; TCRdb has only the in-frame clones, and not every one. The sample yields roughly 200,000 clones, 80% to 95% seen once. The sequencing here drew on peripheral blood, taken on day 0 of AZD1222 vaccination. The receptors derive from an adult in good health.

The chain joins TRBV2 to TRBJ2-1, with 10 positions matching TRBD2. Germline V CDR1 and CDR2: SNHLY, FYNNEI. With V trimmed by 6 bases and J by 2 bases, 4 bases remained unmatched. The CDR3 loop spans 15 amino acids. Written as DNA, the CDR3 is TGTGCCAGCAGAGAAAGCGGGGGGGCCTACAATGAGCAGTTCTTC. This encodes CASRESGGAYNEQFF.

This clone was observed a single time. The chain has TRBV27 and TRBJ2-3; TRBD2 agrees at 14 bases. The CDR3 sequence is 19 residues long. The germline V gene has CDR1 MNHEY and CDR2 SMNVEV (reference sequence). V was clipped by 2 bases and J by 2 bases; unmatched bases: 9. CDR3 sequence: CASSLGTRTSGGYTDTQYF. In DNA, the CDR3 is TGTGCCAGCAGTTTAGGTACTCGGACTAGCGGGGGGTACACAGATACGCAGTATTTT.

The chain joins TRBV4-3 to TRBJ2-7, with 12 bases lining up with TRBD2. CDR3 size: 17 residues. Germline V gives CDR1 LGHNA, CDR2 YSLEER. V was pared by 1 base and J by 2 bases, with 6 bases of the junction left unmatched. CDR3 DNA sequence: TGCGCCAGCAGCCAAGCGAGGACTAGCGGGACCCCCTACGAGCAGTACTTC. Its protein is CASSQARTSGTPYEQYF.

This chain links TRBV5-1 with TRBJ1-2, with TRBD1 as a possible D gene (5 bases). The CDR3 totals 13 residues. Trimming cost V 0 bases and J 6 bases, with 9 bases left between them. Germline V gives CDR1 SGHRS, CDR2 YFSETQ. The CDR3, as DNA: TGCGCCAGCAGCTTGGTAGGGACCAATGGCTACACCTTC. It translates to CASSLVGTNGYTF. Complete variable domain (other parts from reference TRBV5-1 and TRBJ1-2): KAGVTQTPRYLIKTRGQQVTLSCSPISGHRSVSWYQQTPGQGLQFLFEYFSETQRNKGNFPGRFSGRQFSNSRSEMNVSTLELGDSALYLCASSLVGTNGYTFGSGTRLTVV.

J is TRBJ2-3 and V is TRBV29-1; 10 positions agree with TRBD1. The CDR3 has 16 residues. Germline V CDR1 and CDR2: SQVTM, ANQGSEA. V lost 5 bases to trimming and J lost 1 base; unmatched junction nucleotides: 9. CDR3 sequence (DNA): TGCAGCGTTAGAGGAGAAGGACAGGGGGGCACAGATACGCAGTATTTT. Protein sequence: CSVRGEGQGGTDTQYF.

This chain links TRBV4-1 with TRBJ2-1; D may match TRBD1 or TRBD2 (5 bases each). Germline CDR1 MGHRA, CDR2 YSYEKL. CDR3 length: 15 amino acids. Trimming pared 2 bases from V and 0 bases from J, leaving 8 bases between. The CDR3 nucleotides are TGCGCCAGCAGCCAATGGGACGGCTCCTACAATGAGCAGTTCTTC. This translates into CASSQWDGSYNEQFF.

The chain combines TRBV14 with TRBJ1-6, with D unresolved. The CDR3 has 17 residues. In germline, CDR1 is SGHDN, CDR2 FVKESK. Trimming cost V 1 base and J 7 bases, with 17 bases left between them. The CDR3, as DNA: TGTGCCAGCAGCCAAGGCGGAACTCTCAGGAGAAATTCACCCCTCCACTTT. Its translation: CASSQGGTLRRNSPLHF.

The chain couples TRBV5-1 to TRBJ1-1; possible D gene TRBD1, 5 bases. Trimming took 7 bases from V and 4 from J, leaving 17 bases between them. The germline V gene has CDR1 SGHRS and CDR2 YFSETQ. There are 14 residues in the CDR3. CDR3 residues: CASGTSRPSTEAFF. The CDR3, as DNA: TGCGCCAGCGGGACGAGCCGCCCGAGCACTGAAGCTTTCTTT.

The chain is built from TRBV21-1 and TRBJ1-5; the table's D call, TRBD1, was not checked against the DNA. TRBV21-1 is noted as a pseudogene. The CDR3 is made up of 18 amino acids. CDR3 amino acids: CASSRGGGTGLSNQPQHF. CDR3 nucleotide sequence: TGTGCCAGCAGCAGGGGGGGAGGGACAGGACTTAGCAATCAGCCCCAGCATTTT.

This chain joins TRBV12-3 or TRBV12-4 and TRBJ1-5; D ambiguous. This CDR3 has 13 amino acids. V was shortened by 6 bases and J by 5 bases, with 11 bases between the two germline ends. In nucleotides, the CDR3 is TGTGCCAGCAGGGGCTCTGGGGATCAGCCCCAGCATTTT. Encoded protein: CASRGSGDQPQHF.

The CDR3 protein is CASSPASGGTSTTDTQYF. DNA of the CDR3: TGTGCCAGCAGCCCCGCTAGCGGGGGGACCTCTACCACAGATACGCAGTATTTT. J is TRBJ2-3 and V is TRBV7-9, with 11 bases that match TRBD2. The CDR3 spans 18 residues. From germline, CDR1 is SEHNR and CDR2 FQNEAQ (reference sequence). V shed 5 bases and J 2 bases; nucleotides not matched to a gene: 12.

Only one count was recorded for this clone. The CDR3 DNA sequence: TGTGCCAGCAGCTCAACACCGTCCTACGAGCAGTACTTC. Its protein is CASSSTPSYEQYF. This chain links TRBV7-9 with TRBJ2-7; D is unresolved. CDR3 length equals 13 residues. V dropped 4 bases and J dropped 1 base, with 8 bases sitting between them. Germline lookup yields CDR1 SEHNR and CDR2 FQNEAQ (reference sequence).

This chain joins TRBV29-1 and TRBJ1-1; a possible D gene is TRBD1 (5 bases). V lost 3 bases to trimming and J lost 11 bases, with 13 bases between them. This CDR3 has 11 residues. The germline V gene has CDR1 SQVTM and CDR2 ANQGSEA. Here the CDR3 reads CSVDVWTQAFF. The DNA of the CDR3 is TGCAGCGTTGATGTATGGACACAGGCTTTCTTT.

This clone was recorded a few times. The rearrangement uses TRBV7-2 and TRBJ1-1; the D is unclear. CDR1 is SGHTA and CDR2 is FQGNSA in the germline V gene. This CDR3 contains 13 residues. Trimming took 2 bases from V and 5 from J, leaving 9 bases between them. CDR3 loop: CASSLWQATEAFF. The CDR3 region has the DNA TGTGCCAGCAGCTTATGGCAGGCGACTGAAGCTTTCTTT.

The rearrangement joins TRBV2 to TRBJ1-1; perhaps TRBD1 as D (6 bases). This CDR3 is 13 amino acids long. Per germline, CDR1 SNHLY and CDR2 FYNNEI. Trimming took 8 bases from V and 3 from J, leaving 13 bases between them. CDR3 DNA sequence: TGTGCCAGCGGGGGGCGAGGGGACACTGAAGCTTTCTTT. It yields the protein CASGGRGDTEAFF.

The chain couples TRBV7-9 to TRBJ1-1; TRBD1 is a possible D gene (5 bases). Deletions cut 2 bases from V and 1 base from J, with 11 bases between. CDR1 is SEHNR and CDR2 is FQNEAQ in the germline V gene (reference sequence). The length of the CDR3 is 15 residues. The CDR3 DNA reads TGTGCCAGCAGCTTACCGCAGGGAGGGAACACTGAAGCTTTCTTT. Encoded protein: CASSLPQGGNTEAFF.

CDR3 sequence reads: CASSLPGGGYTF. The CDR3 DNA reads as TGTGCCAGCAGTTTGCCCGGTGGGGGCTACACCTTC. V gene TRBV12-3 or TRBV12-4 combines with J gene TRBJ1-2; no clear D. V gave up 3 bases and J gave up 8 bases, with 10 bases separating them. The CDR3 totals 12 residues.

CDR3 DNA sequence: TGTGCCAGCTTCATGGGGACAGGGGCCTATAATTCACCCCTCCACTTT. Translating it yields CASFMGTGAYNSPLHF. This sequence joins TRBV2 and TRBJ1-6, with 10 bases aligning to TRBD1. V lost 8 bases, J lost 2 bases, and 6 bases stayed unmatched. There are 16 residues in the CDR3. Per the germline V gene, CDR1 is SNHLY and CDR2 is FYNNEI.

The chain employs TRBV14 and TRBJ2-4; D gene ambiguous. Germline lookup yields CDR1 SGHDN and CDR2 FVKESK. Trimming removed 3 bases from V and 15 bases from J, with 18 bases in between. The CDR3 runs to 13 residues. Here the CDR3 reads CASSQTSFHERYF. In DNA, the CDR3 is TGTGCCAGCAGCCAGACATCATTCCACGAAAGGTACTTC.

The rearrangement uses TRBV11-2 and TRBJ1-1; D gene uncertain. This CDR3 spans 14 amino acids. CDR1 and CDR2 (germline): SGHAT, FQNNGV. V was shortened by 2 bases and J by 2 bases, with 9 bases between the two germline ends. The CDR3 DNA sequence: TGTGCCAGCAGCTTAACCCCGGGTAACACTGAAGCTTTCTTT. Translation: CASSLTPGNTEAFF.

The rearrangement uses TRBV19 and TRBJ2-7, with 9 bases fitting TRBD1. With V trimmed by 4 bases and J by 2 bases, 6 bases remained unmatched. The CDR3 is 15 residues long. Per the germline V gene, CDR1 is LNHDA and CDR2 is SQIVND (reference sequence). This chain's CDR3 is CASSTDRGATYEQYF. The CDR3 DNA reads TGTGCCAGTAGTACTGACAGGGGGGCCACCTACGAGCAGTACTTC. Complete variable domain (other parts from reference TRBV19 and TRBJ2-7): DGGITQSPKYLFRKEGQNVTLSCEQNLNHDAMYWYRQDPGQGLRLIYYSQIVNDFQKGDIAEGYSVSREKKESFPLTVTSAQKNPTAFYLCASSTDRGATYEQYFGPGTRLTVT.

The CDR3 DNA reads TGTGCCAGTAGTCCGCAGACGGGGGCCATCTACAATGAGCAGTTCTTC. Its translation is CASSPQTGAIYNEQFF. This chain uses TRBV19 with TRBJ2-1; either TRBD1 or TRBD2 may fit D (6 bases each). V lost 5 bases to trimming and J lost 3 bases, with 17 bases between them. This CDR3 is built from 16 residues. Germline V gives CDR1 LNHDA, CDR2 SQIVND (reference sequence).

The chain employs TRBV2 and TRBJ1-6; 7 bases line up with TRBD1. V shed 8 bases and J 7 bases; nucleotides not matched to a gene: 5. The germline V gene has CDR1 SNHLY and CDR2 FYNNEI. The CDR3 sequence is 13 residues long. The CDR3 reads CASSDRENSPLHF. DNA of the CDR3: TGTGCCAGCTCAGACAGGGAGAATTCACCCCTCCACTTT.

Concerning this clone itself: Other DNA sequences in this sample translate to the same CDR3. V gene TRBV7-9 combines with J gene TRBJ2-1; D remains ambiguous. V was pared by 0 bases and J by 0 bases, with 3 bases between. This CDR3 has 14 residues. CDR1 is SEHNR and CDR2 is FQNEAQ in the germline V gene (reference sequence). DNA for the CDR3: TGTGCCAGCAGCTTAGCGGGCTCCTACAATGAGCAGTTCTTC. This codes for CASSLAGSYNEQFF.